This T cell receptor (beta chain) was recorded in a study of beta chain features in type 1 diabetes. This clone was observed a few times. What it binds is not known. Every isolated RNA sample was fully reverse transcribed, so sequencing captured expressed TCRB transcripts. Naive, central memory and regulatory T cell samples came to a mean of approximately 3.6 million reads. Assay: immunoSEQ multiplex PCR; the TCRdb copy retains only in-frame clones and omits some. This table has 450,000 or so clones, about an eighth appearing once. General study results and limits: Whether TCRB rearrangement is influenced by HLA type went unresolved here. Healthy donors had naive, central memory and Treg TCRB repertoires that appeared less similar than those seen among patients. Shorter TCRB CDR3s, moderately but significantly so, marked every one of the four CD4+ subsets in Type 1 diabetes patients.

The length of the CDR3 is 15 residues. Deletions cut 0 bases from V and 3 bases from J, with 9 bases between. Germline CDR1 and CDR2: LGHNA and YSLEER. V gene TRBV4-3 combines with J gene TRBJ1-3; D ambiguous. Sequencing was performed on naive CD4+ T cells from blood. The sequence came from a woman in her late teens or twenties in good health. The CDR3 nucleotides are TGCGCCAGCAGCCAAGACCAGGTTCGTGGAAACACCATATATTTT. Protein: CASSQDQVRGNTIYF.